The TCR beta chain under discussion was sequenced for a study of cytomegalovirus exposure and HLA in healthy donors. Study as a whole: From HLA-typed donors, an early data release held roughly 89 million unique TCRs. Broader study findings: A later analysis linked a missense variant in DCLRE1C to the trimming of TCR beta V and J genes. An analysis done earlier found most TCR beta V segments productive about 87% or about 30% of the time.

Amplification used 60 Vbeta primers and 13 Jbeta primers. Using immunoSEQ multiplex PCR, the repertoire was profiled, and TCRdb retains in-frame clones only, with some absent. Of 60,000 to 70,000 clones detected, just under 80% appear once; the ten largest clones hold 9.7%. A remark on this clone: Its specificity is unknown.

The CDR3 extends over 15 amino acids. Germline loops: CDR1 LNHDA, CDR2 SQIVND (reference sequence). V lost 7 bases and J lost 1, with 16 bases in between. The chain couples TRBV19 to TRBJ1-2, with D perhaps TRBD1 (5 bases). Sequences were obtained from PBMCs. This TCR was sampled from a man aged 35 to 55 in good health and CMV-seronegative. The chain's CDR3 is CASKGLTVVNYGYTF. CDR3 DNA sequence: TGTGCCAGTAAGGGACTGACGGTCGTTAACTATGGCTACACCTTC.